This T cell receptor beta chain was found in a study of blood T cell repertoires in COVID-19. The wider study: PBMCs, B-cell-depleted T cells, or T cells provided the cDNA or gDNA that made up the material.

Data came from immunoSEQ multiplex PCR; TCRdb stores just in-frame clones and leaves some out. This table holds 200,000 to 250,000 clones, roughly 86% found once. Germline CDR1 reads LGHDT; CDR2 reads YNNKEL (reference sequence). J lost 4 bases, V lost 2 bases, and 7 bases had no gene match. The CDR3 spans 16 residues. The receptor was isolated from a man in his fifties or sixties with acute or convalescent COVID-19. The chain has TRBV3-1 (or the pseudogene TRBV3-2) and TRBJ2-1; 8 bases are a match to TRBD2. The material sequenced was peripheral blood. CDR3 nucleotides: TGTGCCAGCAGCCAACGCTCTGGCGGGGGGTACAATGAGCAGTTCTTC. It specifies CASSQRSGGGYNEQFF.